This T cell receptor (beta chain) appears in the sequencing data of a study of T cells in narcolepsy. Germline CDR1 and CDR2: SGHTA and FQGNSA. Trimming cost V 0 bases and J 2 bases, with 4 bases left between them. CDR3 length: 14 residues. The method was immunoSEQ multiplex PCR; TCRdb's version includes in-frame clones alone and lacks a portion of them. Here the sample spans tens of thousands of clones, roughly 87% being singletons. The receptor comes from a human donor with narcolepsy. Sequencing was carried out using CD45RA- memory CD4+ T cells from PBMCs. The genes are TRBV7-2 and TRBJ2-2; D gene ambiguous. The CDR3 protein is CASSLALNTGELFF. The CDR3 bases are TGTGCCAGCAGCTTAGCGCTAAACACCGGGGAGCTGTTTTTT.